This T cell receptor (beta chain) was obtained from a study of blood T cell repertoires in COVID-19 (dated by TCRdb to about 2020). About the full investigation: Samples from collaborators originated in the United States, Italy and Spain and spanned both the acute and convalescent phases of COVID-19. Subjects who had been exposed to COVID-19, were actively infected with it, or had recovered from it provided the deeply sampled blood TCRbeta repertoires that made up the dataset. The samples were drawn from the first 160 participants of the ongoing ImmuneRACE study and from 1,200 or so subjects provided by 6 global collaborators. A de-identified subject ID, COVID-19 status, age in years and sex were almost always included in the sample metadata. Where available, HLA class I and class II types were obtained from metadata supplied by the sample provider rather than from assay-based typing. The repertoires were made available in a free public database intended to serve as a resource for research on the immune response to SARS-CoV-2. The prospective study material was composed of cDNA or gDNA derived from T cells, B-cell-depleted T cells, or PBMCs. Broad study findings and their caveats: Clinical and demographic metadata were provided uncurated, with the amount varying by source and participant.

With respect to this clone: The target of this receptor is not known. There are no base qualities to consult, and no much larger clone falls within one base.

Relative to germline, V is missing 7 bases and J is missing 7 bases, with 7 bases of the junction outside any gene match. As encoded in the germline V gene (reference sequence), CDR1 is MNHEY while CDR2 is SMNVEV. Including cysteine and phenylalanine, the CDR3 has 14 amino acids. The read is trimmed to its CDR3 DNA, 42 bases read in frame from base 1. TCRbeta CDR3 regions were amplified from genomic DNA using the immunoSEQ Assay, a bias-controlled multiplex PCR. On the authors' methods: Nucleated cell counts per sample were estimated from amplification of reference gene primers within the assay. Sequence reads were collapsed and filtered to measure the absolute abundance of every unique TCRbeta CDR3 rearrangement. Productive Simpson clonality was computed per sample as the square root of Simpson's diversity index over productive rearrangements. TCRdb holds this immuneACCESS table with in-frame rearrangements only. Some clones are missing; in checked studies, unresolved V genes explain under half, and the rest has no known cause. V and J calls and clone size are as listed in that table; D and trimming were resolved from the DNA. In all, the sample holds roughly 380,000 clones, and more than 85% of those were seen once. The ten largest clones take up approximately 3.1% of the sample.

Enrolling through a virtual design, the prospective study's participants ranged in age from about 18 to 100 years and lived across 24 United States geographic areas. To assign participants to cohorts, the prospective study relied on clinical history that participants themselves reported in a screening survey and a study questionnaire. ImmuneRACE Cohort 3 recovered participants were defined by two consecutive negative NP/OP PCR tests, healthcare professional clearance, or symptom resolution. Mobile phlebotomists in the prospective study collected whole blood, serum and a nasopharyngeal or oropharyngeal swab from every participant. Prospective study participants could optionally give additional blood draws and questionnaires over a roughly two-month period. Prospective study blood samples were shipped either frozen or at room temperature before DNA extraction.

This receptor was obtained from a woman aged 25 to 39 who had recovered from COVID-19. Material: PBMCs or T cells enriched from blood (not recorded which). The chain was built from TRBV27 and TRBJ2-1; 10 nucleotides in the junction match TRBD2. The nucleotide sequence reads TGTGCCAGCACCCCAAGGACTAGCGGAAATGAGCAGTTCTTC. It specifies CASTPRTSGNEQFF.